These 27 T cell receptor beta chains came from one sample sequenced in a study of blood T cell repertoires in COVID-19. Sequenced by immunoSEQ multiplex PCR; TCRdb stores in-frame clones only, minus some. This table has a few hundred thousand clones, 87% appearing once. The source material was PBMCs or T cells enriched from blood (not recorded which). These receptors all stem from a woman aged 50 to 60 who had recovered from COVID-19.

V is TRBV3-1 (or the pseudogene TRBV3-2) and J is TRBJ2-3; TRBD2 agrees at 16 bases. The CDR3 is 16 residues long. The ends lost 4 bases at V and 5 bases at J; junction bases unmatched: 3. The germline V gene has CDR1 LGHDT and CDR2 YNNKEL (reference sequence). Written as DNA, the CDR3 is TGTGCCAGCAGCCTGGGACTAGCGGGGGGGCAAGATACGCAGTATTTT. Translating it yields CASSLGLAGGQDTQYF.

V and J are TRBV3-1 (or the pseudogene TRBV3-2) and TRBJ1-6, with a weak D call TRBD1 (5 bases). The V and J ends lost 0 bases and 4 bases respectively, with 10 bases between them. CDR1 is LGHDT and CDR2 is YNNKEL in the germline V gene (reference sequence). The CDR3 sequence is 16 residues long. The CDR3 loop is CASSQDPGVYNSPLHF. The CDR3 nucleotides are TGTGCCAGCAGCCAAGATCCGGGGGTTTATAATTCACCCCTCCACTTT.

The gene calls are TRBV7-2 and TRBJ1-1; tentative D call: TRBD1 (5 bases). V was cut by 2 bases and J by 1 base, with 14 bases left in between. The CDR3 has 16 amino acids. Per the germline V gene, CDR1 is SGHTA and CDR2 is FQGNSA. The CDR3 DNA is TGTGCCAGCAGCTTACTTCCAGGGCAAGGGAACACTGAAGCTTTCTTT. This codes for CASSLLPGQGNTEAFF.

This rearrangement joins TRBV5-1 to TRBJ2-7; tentative D call: TRBD1 (6 bases). The V end was cut by 5 bases, the J end by 5 bases, with 17 bases between. The CDR3 runs 14 residues. Germline V gene lookup returns CDR1 SGHRS and CDR2 YFSETQ. For the CDR3, the DNA is TGCGCCAGCAGAGTAGGACAGTACTGGGACGAGCAGTACTTC. It yields the protein CASRVGQYWDEQYF. Looking up the rest from reference TRBV5-1 and TRBJ2-7 gives the full variable domain: KAGVTQTPRYLIKTRGQQVTLSCSPISGHRSVSWYQQTPGQGLQFLFEYFSETQRNKGNFPGRFSGRQFSNSRSEMNVSTLELGDSALYLCASRVGQYWDEQYFGPGTRLTVT.

As regards this clone: The junction departs from germline at one end; a sequencing error may be responsible. The genes are TRBV7-2 and TRBJ1-1; tentative D call: TRBD1 (5 bases). This CDR3 comprises 17 residues. Germline loops: CDR1 SGHTA, CDR2 FQGNSA. DNA of the CDR3: TGTGCCAGCAGCTGGCGGACCTCGACAGCCTCTTTCGTTCCTTTTGCCTTT. As protein: CASSWRTSTASFVPFAF.

This clone was seen a handful of times. V is TRBV11-2 and J is TRBJ2-1; 14 bases fit TRBD2. The CDR3 covers 15 residues. Germline lookup yields CDR1 SGHAT and CDR2 FQNNGV. The J segment lost 3 bases and the V segment lost 7 bases, leaving 2 bases of the junction unmatched. CDR3 bases: TGTGCCAGCACCGGACTAGCGGGGGGCTACAATGAGCAGTTCTTC. This translates into CASTGLAGGYNEQFF.

The chain has TRBV5-6 and TRBJ1-6; maybe TRBD1 (5 bases). Germline loops: CDR1 SGHDT, CDR2 YYEEEE. This CDR3 has 16 residues. Trimming pared 0 bases from V and 7 bases from J, leaving 14 bases between. The CDR3 DNA reads as TGTGCCAGCAGCTTGGATGACAGTCCGATGAATTCACCCCTCCACTTT. Translating gives CASSLDDSPMNSPLHF. Looking up the rest from reference TRBV5-6 and TRBJ1-6 gives the full variable domain: DAGVTQSPTHLIKTRGQQVTLRCSPKSGHDTVSWYQQALGQGPQFIFQYYEEEERQRGNFPDRFSGHQFPNYSSELNVNALLLGDSALYLCASSLDDSPMNSPLHFGNGTRLTVT.

The chain combines TRBV12-3 or TRBV12-4 with TRBJ1-5; D is ambiguous. Trimming shortened V by 5 bases and J by 3 bases, and 5 bases separated the two germline ends. This CDR3 contains 12 residues. This CDR3 is CASSPVNQPQHF. The CDR3 nucleotides are TGTGCCAGCAGTCCAGTCAATCAGCCCCAGCATTTT.

V and J are TRBV6-4 and TRBJ1-5; D is uncertain. The ends were cut back, 3 bases at V and 5 bases at J, with 11 bases in the middle. Germline V CDR1 and CDR2: MRHNA, SNTAGT. This CDR3 is built from 14 residues. CDR3 residues: CASSETAGYQPQHF. DNA of the CDR3: TGTGCCAGCAGTGAGACGGCGGGGTATCAGCCCCAGCATTTT.

The genes are TRBV19 and TRBJ1-2, with 7 nucleotides matching TRBD1. This CDR3 is 13 amino acids long. Losses at the gene ends were 10 bases for V and 6 bases for J; bases not matched to a gene: 11. Germline CDR1 is LNHDA and CDR2 is SQIVND (reference sequence). CDR3 sequence reads: CATTDRVGDGYTF. DNA for the CDR3: TGTGCCACCACAGACAGGGTGGGCGATGGCTACACCTTC.

The gene calls are TRBV30 and TRBJ1-4; maybe TRBD1 (6 bases). This CDR3 has 14 residues. The V gene lost 0 bases and the J gene lost 8 bases, with 13 bases spanning the gap. CDR1 and CDR2 from the germline V gene are GTSNPN and SVGIG (reference sequence). The CDR3 loop is CAWSVRQGLEKLFF. The CDR3 coding sequence is TGTGCCTGGAGTGTAAGGCAGGGGTTGGAAAAACTGTTTTTT.

This sequence joins TRBV28 and TRBJ2-6; perhaps TRBD1 as D (5 bases). This CDR3 contains 15 residues. V was pared by 7 bases and J by 2 bases, with 12 bases between. Germline CDR1 and CDR2: MDHEN and SYDVKM. CDR3 in amino acids: CASTPTVPGANVLTF. The CDR3 region has the DNA TGTGCCAGCACCCCGACAGTTCCTGGGGCCAACGTCCTGACTTTC.

The chain uses TRBV18 and TRBJ2-5, with 10 bases aligning to TRBD1. J lost 3 bases, V lost 3 bases, and 4 bases had no gene match. The CDR3 is 15 residues long. The germline V gene encodes CDR1 KGHSH and CDR2 LQKENI. CDR3 region: CASSPDGTGEETQYF. The CDR3 DNA follows: TGTGCCAGCTCACCGGATGGGACAGGGGAAGAGACCCAGTACTTC.

The CDR3 protein is CASSLQGGDTEAFF. In DNA form, the CDR3 reads TGTGCCAGCAGCCTACAGGGGGGGGACACTGAAGCTTTCTTT. This chain links TRBV7-2 with TRBJ1-1; 8 nucleotides line up with TRBD1. J was trimmed by 3 bases and V by 5 bases; bases with no gene match: 5. CDR1 SGHTA and CDR2 FQGNSA come from the germline V gene. The CDR3 has 14 residues.

The rearrangement uses TRBV3-1 (or the pseudogene TRBV3-2) and TRBJ2-3, with a tentative D call TRBD2 (7 bases). V was pared by 4 bases and J by 6 bases, with 11 bases between. Per germline, CDR1 LGHDT and CDR2 YNNKEL (reference sequence). CDR3 length: 13 amino acids. The CDR3 reads CASSRGGADTQYF. The DNA of the CDR3 is TGTGCCAGCAGCCGGGGGGGGGCGGATACGCAGTATTTT.

The chain joins TRBV29-1 to TRBJ2-7; 9 bases align to TRBD1. Germline V gene sequence: CDR1 SQVTM, CDR2 ANQGSEA. Germline trimming cut 5 bases from V and 6 bases from J; bases unmatched to any gene: 5. CDR3 length: 12 amino acids. CDR3 region: CSVTQGASEQYF. The DNA of the CDR3 is TGCAGCGTTACACAGGGGGCATCCGAGCAGTACTTC.

The chain recombines TRBV28 with TRBJ1-1; D is uncertain. The CDR3 is made up of 14 amino acids. Germline CDR1 reads MDHEN; CDR2 reads SYDVKM. Trimming took off 3 bases at V and 7 bases at J, with 15 bases between the two ends. CDR3 sequence: CASSLRGREGEAFF. The CDR3 bases are TGTGCCAGCAGTTTGCGAGGGAGGGAAGGTGAAGCTTTCTTT.

This chain uses TRBV7-8 with TRBJ1-5; D gene ambiguous. CDR3 length equals 12 residues. The V gene's germline CDR1 is SGHVS and CDR2 FQNEAQ. V shed 5 bases and J shed 4 bases, with 6 bases lying between them. The DNA of the CDR3 is TGTGCCAGCAGCCCGCGAAATCAGCCCCAGCATTTT. Amino acids: CASSPRNQPQHF. Based on the CDR3 plus reference TRBV7-8 and TRBJ1-5, the full variable domain is GAGVSQSPRYKVAKRGQDVALRCDPISGHVSLFWYQQALGQGPEFLTYFQNEAQLDKSGLPSDRFFAERPEGSVSTLKIQRTQQEDSAVYLCASSPRNQPQHFGDGTRLSIL.

The CDR3 nucleotides read TGTGCCAGCATTCCCCTCACAACAGGGCGAGCTGGAAACACCATATATTTT. This gives the protein CASIPLTTGRAGNTIYF. This rearrangement joins TRBV7-9 to TRBJ1-3; perhaps TRBD1 as D (6 bases). Germline CDR1 SEHNR, CDR2 FQNEAQ (reference sequence). CDR3 size: 17 residues. The V end lost 7 bases, the J end lost 2 bases, and 21 bases lay between the germline ends.

The V and J genes are TRBV5-1 and TRBJ1-3, with no clear D. The CDR3 is made up of 16 amino acids. In germline, CDR1 is SGHRS, CDR2 YFSETQ. V gave up 0 bases and J gave up 2 bases, with 12 bases separating them. CDR3 region: CASSLAGGQTGNTIYF. For the CDR3, the DNA is TGCGCCAGCAGCTTGGCCGGTGGGCAGACTGGAAACACCATATATTTT.

This clone was detected a few times. The rearrangement joins TRBV7-3 to TRBJ2-2; D may be TRBD1 (6 bases). The length of the CDR3 is 15 residues. Trimming removed 3 bases at V and 2 bases at J, with 10 bases between. CDR1 and CDR2 (germline): SGHTA, FQGTGA. The CDR3 spells CASSFLQGNTGELFF. In DNA, the CDR3 is TGTGCCAGCAGCTTTCTACAGGGAAACACCGGGGAGCTGTTTTTT.

The chain couples TRBV30 to TRBJ1-4; 7 nucleotides match TRBD1. CDR1 and CDR2 (germline): GTSNPN, SVGIG (reference sequence). Trimming at V came to 2 bases and at J to 8 bases, leaving 5 bases not matched to a gene. The CDR3 length is 13 residues. The CDR3 DNA reads TGTGCCTGGAGTTTCCGACAGGGCGAAAAACTGTTTTTT. It is translated as CAWSFRQGEKLFF. Together with reference TRBV30 and TRBJ1-4, the CDR3 gives the full variable domain: SQTIHQWPATLVQPVGSPLSLECTVEGTSNPNLYWYRQAAGRGLQLLFYSVGIGQISSEVPQNLSASRPQDRQFILSSKKLLLSDSGFYLCAWSFRQGEKLFFGSGTQLSVL.

The chain links TRBV21-1 to TRBJ2-3; TRBD1 is the table's D call and was not checked against the DNA. TRBV21-1 is a known pseudogene. The CDR3 loop spans 14 amino acids. CDR3 nucleotide sequence: TGTGCCAGCAGCAAAGACAGGATAACAGATACGCAGTATTTT. Translating it yields CASSKDRITDTQYF.

The chain has TRBV18 and TRBJ2-1, with no clear D. The ends were cut back, 5 bases at V and 4 bases at J, with 9 bases in the middle. This CDR3 has 13 residues. Germline CDR1 is KGHSH and CDR2 is LQKENI. The CDR3 sequence: CASSSTGYNEQFF. CDR3 nucleotide sequence: TGTGCCAGCTCATCAACGGGTTACAATGAGCAGTTCTTC.

The V gene is TRBV7-6, the J gene TRBJ2-3; D possibly corresponds to TRBD1 (7 bases). The CDR3 runs to 15 residues. The V and J ends lost 5 bases and 6 bases respectively, with 18 bases between them. Germline V gene sequence: CDR1 SGHVS, CDR2 FNYEAQ. CDR3 DNA: TGTGCCAGCAGCCTCTACCCAGGGGGGACGGATACGCAGTATTTT. Protein sequence: CASSLYPGGTDTQYF.

The CDR3 loop reads CASSLDDRESPLHF. Written as DNA, the CDR3 is TGTGCCAGCAGCTTAGACGACAGGGAATCACCCCTCCACTTT. The J gene is TRBJ1-6, the V gene TRBV13; 7 bases line up with TRBD1. V lost 1 base to trimming and J lost 10 bases; unmatched junction nucleotides: 4. The CDR3 loop spans 14 amino acids. Germline loops: CDR1 PRHDT, CDR2 FYEKMQ (reference sequence).

The J gene is TRBJ2-1, the V gene TRBV28; TRBD2 matches at 7 bases. The CDR3 has 15 amino acids. CDR1 and CDR2 from the germline V gene are MDHEN and SYDVKM. V was clipped by 5 bases and J by 7 bases; unmatched bases: 11. Here the CDR3 DNA reads TGTGCCAGCAGTCCGACTAGCCTCTTCCCTAATGAGCAGTTCTTC. The encoded protein is CASSPTSLFPNEQFF.